One sample yielded the 6 T cell receptor beta chains listed below, sequenced in a study of cytomegalovirus exposure and HLA in healthy donors. Using immunoSEQ multiplex PCR, the repertoire was profiled, and TCRdb retains in-frame clones only, with some absent. The sample carries under 150,000 clones, around 87% recorded once. The sample comprised PBMCs. The receptors come from a man younger than 35 in good health and CMV-seropositive.

The chain joins TRBV4-1 to TRBJ2-3, with D tentatively TRBD2 (5 bases). This CDR3 comprises 15 residues. CDR1 is MGHRA and CDR2 is YSYEKL in the germline V gene. Trimming stripped 1 base from V and 4 bases from J, with 12 bases between. Written as DNA, the CDR3 is TGCGCCAGCAGCCAAGGGGAAGGGAGTCCAGATACGCAGTATTTT. This translates into CASSQGEGSPDTQYF.

V and J are TRBV5-1 and TRBJ1-1; 10 nucleotides agree with TRBD1. There are 14 residues in the CDR3. J was trimmed by 7 bases and V by 0 bases; bases with no gene match: 3. Germline V CDR1 and CDR2: SGHRS, YFSETQ. The CDR3 region has the DNA TGCGCCAGCAGCTTGGGGACAGGGGGTCTTGAAGCTTTCTTT. The encoded protein is CASSLGTGGLEAFF.

The CDR3 spells CASSTNRLNTGELFF. The CDR3 DNA reads as TGTGCCAGTAGTACCAACAGGCTGAACACCGGGGAGCTGTTTTTT. This chain uses TRBV19 with TRBJ2-2; a weak D match, TRBD1 (5 bases). CDR3 length: 15 amino acids. Germline V gene lookup returns CDR1 LNHDA and CDR2 SQIVND (reference sequence). V was cut by 4 bases and J by 1 base, with 10 bases left in between.

V gene TRBV30 combines with J gene TRBJ2-7; perhaps TRBD2 as D (6 bases). In germline, CDR1 is GTSNPN, CDR2 SVGIG (reference sequence). CDR3 length: 15 amino acids. Trimming cost V 6 bases and J 1 base, with 19 bases left between them. CDR3 DNA: TGTGCCTGTCACGTACCCGGGACTTCTTCCTACGAGCAGTACTTC. Its protein product is CACHVPGTSSYEQYF.

The V call is TRBV27, the J call TRBJ1-2, with a tentative D call TRBD1 (5 bases). V gave up 5 bases and J gave up 4 bases, with 17 bases separating them. CDR3 length: 15 residues. Germline V gene lookup returns CDR1 MNHEY and CDR2 SMNVEV (reference sequence). The CDR3 loop reads CASSPSSGLGYGYTF. The CDR3 DNA reads as TGTGCCAGCAGTCCATCATCGGGACTGGGCTATGGCTACACCTTC.

CDR3 sequence: CASSQGPWTGHNEQFF. Written as DNA, the CDR3 is TGTGCCAGCAGCCAAGGGCCGTGGACAGGCCACAATGAGCAGTTCTTC. The rearrangement uses TRBV13 and TRBJ2-1; TRBD1 aligns across 7 bases. V gave up 5 bases and J gave up 5 bases; unmatched junction bases: 12. Germline CDR1 reads PRHDT; CDR2 reads FYEKMQ (reference sequence). This CDR3 is 16 amino acids long.